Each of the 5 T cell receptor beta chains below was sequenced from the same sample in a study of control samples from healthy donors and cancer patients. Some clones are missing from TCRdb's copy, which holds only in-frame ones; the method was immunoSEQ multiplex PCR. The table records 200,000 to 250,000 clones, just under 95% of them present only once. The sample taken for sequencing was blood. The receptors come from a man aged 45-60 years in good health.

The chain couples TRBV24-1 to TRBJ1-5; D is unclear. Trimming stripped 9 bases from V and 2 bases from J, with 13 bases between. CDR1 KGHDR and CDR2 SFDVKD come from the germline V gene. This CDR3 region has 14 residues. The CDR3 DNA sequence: TGTGCCACCGGTTCAAGTCGGGGCAATCAGCCCCAGCATTTT. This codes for CATGSSRGNQPQHF.

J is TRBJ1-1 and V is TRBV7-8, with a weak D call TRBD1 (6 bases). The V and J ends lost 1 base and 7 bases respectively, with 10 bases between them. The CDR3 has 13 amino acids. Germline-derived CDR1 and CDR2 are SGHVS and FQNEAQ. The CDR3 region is CASSLVQGGEAFF. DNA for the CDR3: TGTGCCAGCAGCTTAGTACAGGGTGGTGAAGCTTTCTTT. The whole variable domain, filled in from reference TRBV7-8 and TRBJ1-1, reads GAGVSQSPRYKVAKRGQDVALRCDPISGHVSLFWYQQALGQGPEFLTYFQNEAQLDKSGLPSDRFFAERPEGSVSTLKIQRTQQEDSAVYLCASSLVQGGEAFFGQGTRLTVV.

The DNA of the CDR3 is TGTGCCAGCAGCGTAGGGGAGGGACTAGCGGCTTACGAGCAGTACTTC. Encoded protein: CASSVGEGLAAYEQYF. The rearrangement uses TRBV9 and TRBJ2-7; 11 nucleotides align to TRBD2. V lost 0 bases and J lost 4; bases outside the gene matches: 6. Germline CDR1 is SGDLS and CDR2 is YYNGEE. This CDR3 region has 16 residues.

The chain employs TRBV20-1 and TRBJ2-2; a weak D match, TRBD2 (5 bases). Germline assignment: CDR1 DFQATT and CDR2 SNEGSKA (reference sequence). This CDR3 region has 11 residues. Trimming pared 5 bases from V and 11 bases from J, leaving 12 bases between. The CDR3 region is CSAASSGELFF. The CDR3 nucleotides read TGCAGTGCTGCAAGTTCGGGAGAGCTGTTTTTT.

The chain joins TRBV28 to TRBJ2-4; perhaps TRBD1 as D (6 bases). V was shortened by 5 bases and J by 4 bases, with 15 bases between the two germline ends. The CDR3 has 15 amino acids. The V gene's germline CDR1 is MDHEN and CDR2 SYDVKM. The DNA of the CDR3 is TGTGCCAGCAGTGGGGGTGGGGACATAAAAAACATTCAGTACTTC. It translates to CASSGGGDIKNIQYF.